Included here is one T cell receptor beta chain sequence, with context. Data came from immunoSEQ multiplex PCR; TCRdb stores just in-frame clones and leaves some out. The sample comprises roughly 17,000 clones, roughly three quarters of which are singletons, and approximately 13% rests with the top ten. The junction had 9 bases not matched to a gene; V was cut back by 6 bases and J by 2 bases. In germline, CDR1 is SGHVS, CDR2 FQNEAQ. The length of the CDR3 is 15 residues. The data originate from a study of OX40 agonist ivuxolimab in advanced cancers. The source material was CD4+ or CD8+ T cells sorted from blood, sampled in a trial of the OX40 agonist ivuxolimab. V gene TRBV7-8 combines with J gene TRBJ1-2; 7 bases agree with TRBD1. This TCR was sampled from an adult with an advanced solid tumor such as melanoma, head and neck, liver or kidney cancer. In DNA form, the CDR3 reads TGTGCCAGCAGGCCCACAGGGGAATGGAACTATGGCTACACCTTC. Translated: CASRPTGEWNYGYTF.